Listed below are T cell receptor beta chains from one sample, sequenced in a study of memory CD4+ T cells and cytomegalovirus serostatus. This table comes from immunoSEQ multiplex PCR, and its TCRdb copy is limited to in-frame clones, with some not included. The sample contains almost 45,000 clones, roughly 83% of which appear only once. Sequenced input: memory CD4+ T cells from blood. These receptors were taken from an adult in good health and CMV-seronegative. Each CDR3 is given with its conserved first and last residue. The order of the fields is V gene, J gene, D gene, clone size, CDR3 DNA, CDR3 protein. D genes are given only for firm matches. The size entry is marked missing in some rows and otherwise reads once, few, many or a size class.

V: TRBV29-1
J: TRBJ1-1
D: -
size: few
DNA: TGCAGCGTTGACCAGGGGCGGCGAACTGAAGCTTTCTTT
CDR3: CSVDQGRRTEAFF

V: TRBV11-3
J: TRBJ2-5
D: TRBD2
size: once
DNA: TGTGCCAGCAGTTTAAACGGGGGGGAGACCCAGTACTTC
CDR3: CASSLNGGETQYF

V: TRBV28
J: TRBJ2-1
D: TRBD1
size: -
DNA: TGTGCCAGCAGTGGATCCGGGACAGGGTACAATGAGCAGTTCTTC
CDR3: CASSGSGTGYNEQFF

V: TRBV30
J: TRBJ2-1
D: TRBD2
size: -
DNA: TGTGCCTGGAGTGTAGCGGGAGGGAACAATGAGCAGTTCTTC
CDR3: CAWSVAGGNNEQFF

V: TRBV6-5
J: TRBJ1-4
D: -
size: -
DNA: TGTGCCAGCAGTTTAGGGACACCAACTAATGAAAAACTGTTTTTT
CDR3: CASSLGTPTNEKLFF

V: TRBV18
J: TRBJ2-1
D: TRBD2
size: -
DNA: TGTGCCAGCTCACCACCGGGACTAGCGGGAGGTAATGATGAGCAGTTCTTC
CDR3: CASSPPGLAGGNDEQFF

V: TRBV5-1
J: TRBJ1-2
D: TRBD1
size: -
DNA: TGCGCCAGCAGCTTGGCCTCAGGGGGCAGCTATGGCTACACCTTC
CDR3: CASSLASGGSYGYTF

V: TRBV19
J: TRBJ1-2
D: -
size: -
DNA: TGTGCCAGTAACGACTGGGACGGTTATAACTATGGCTACACCTTC
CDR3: CASNDWDGYNYGYTF

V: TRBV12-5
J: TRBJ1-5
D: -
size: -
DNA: TGTGCTAGTGGTTTGACAGTTTATCAGCCCCAGCATTTT
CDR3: CASGLTVYQPQHF

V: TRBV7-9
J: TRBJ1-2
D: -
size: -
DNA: TGTGCCAGCAGCTTCCCAGGGTCGGCGGTTGGCTACACCTTC
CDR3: CASSFPGSAVGYTF

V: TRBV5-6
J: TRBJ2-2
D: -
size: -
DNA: TGTGCCAGCAGCTTGATCGGACACCTGACCGGGGAGCTGTTTTTT
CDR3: CASSLIGHLTGELFF

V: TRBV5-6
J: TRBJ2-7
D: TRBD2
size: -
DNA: TGTGCCGGGGGGCTAGCGGGAGTGACCTACGAGCAGTACTTC
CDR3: CAGGLAGVTYEQYF

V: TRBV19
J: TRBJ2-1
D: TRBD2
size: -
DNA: TGTGCCAGTAGTAAGGAAGGTAGCGGGAGCGCGGCGTACAATGAGCAGTTCTTC
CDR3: CASSKEGSGSAAYNEQFF

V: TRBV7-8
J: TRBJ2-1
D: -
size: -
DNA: TGTGCCAGCAGCTCGGAGACTAGAGGGGGTTTAGGGGAGCAGTTCTTC
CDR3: CASSSETRGGLGEQFF

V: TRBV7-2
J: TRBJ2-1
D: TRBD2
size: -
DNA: TGTGCCAGCAGCAAGAGGGGACTAGCGACGTGGGATGAGCAGTTCTTC
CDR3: CASSKRGLATWDEQFF

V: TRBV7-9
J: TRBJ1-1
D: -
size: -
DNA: TGTGCCAGCAGCCCTTCGGGCGTCAACCAAGCTTTCTTT
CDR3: CASSPSGVNQAFF

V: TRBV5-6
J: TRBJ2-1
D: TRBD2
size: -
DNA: TGTGCCAGCAGCTTGAGGCTAGCGGATCGCAATGAGCAGTTCTTC
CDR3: CASSLRLADRNEQFF

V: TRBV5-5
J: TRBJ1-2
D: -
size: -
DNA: TGTGCCAGCAGCCCGACGAGGACCTATGGCTACACCTTC
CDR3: CASSPTRTYGYTF